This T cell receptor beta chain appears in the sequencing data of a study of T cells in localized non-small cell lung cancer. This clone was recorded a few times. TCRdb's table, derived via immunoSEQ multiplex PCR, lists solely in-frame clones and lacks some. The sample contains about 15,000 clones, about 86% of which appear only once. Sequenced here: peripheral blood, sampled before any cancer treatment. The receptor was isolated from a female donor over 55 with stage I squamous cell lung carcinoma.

DNA for the CDR3: TGTGCCAGCAGCTTAGGGTGGGGCCCTGAAGCTTTCTTT. This encodes CASSLGWGPEAFF. The chain recombines TRBV11-2 with TRBJ1-1; tentative D call: TRBD1 (5 bases). V lost 1 base and J lost 6, with 9 bases in between. The CDR3 runs 13 residues. Germline V gene data show CDR1 as SGHAT and CDR2 as FQNNGV. The full variable domain, in which reference TRBV11-2 and TRBJ1-1 provide the parts outside the CDR3, is EAGVAQSPRYKIIEKRQSVAFWCNPISGHATLYWYQQILGQGPKLLIQFQNNGVVDDSQLPKDRFSAERLKGVDSTLKIQPAKLEDSAVYLCASSLGWGPEAFFGQGTRLTVV.